This TCR beta chain was identified during a study of blood T cell repertoires in COVID-19. This clone came up once. Clones were read by immunoSEQ multiplex PCR, and TCRdb kept only the in-frame ones, dropping some. The table shows 160,000 or so clones, with 87% occurring only once. Germline CDR1 is SGHRS and CDR2 is YFSETQ. Trimming left V 0 bases short and J 2 bases short, with 11 bases between. The CDR3 has 15 residues. This TCR derives from a woman in her sixties who had recovered from COVID-19. This chain uses TRBV5-1 with TRBJ2-5; D remains ambiguous. Sequenced sample: peripheral blood. CDR3: CASSLGQASQETQYF. The CDR3 bases are TGCGCCAGCAGCTTGGGGCAGGCCTCTCAAGAGACCCAGTACTTC.